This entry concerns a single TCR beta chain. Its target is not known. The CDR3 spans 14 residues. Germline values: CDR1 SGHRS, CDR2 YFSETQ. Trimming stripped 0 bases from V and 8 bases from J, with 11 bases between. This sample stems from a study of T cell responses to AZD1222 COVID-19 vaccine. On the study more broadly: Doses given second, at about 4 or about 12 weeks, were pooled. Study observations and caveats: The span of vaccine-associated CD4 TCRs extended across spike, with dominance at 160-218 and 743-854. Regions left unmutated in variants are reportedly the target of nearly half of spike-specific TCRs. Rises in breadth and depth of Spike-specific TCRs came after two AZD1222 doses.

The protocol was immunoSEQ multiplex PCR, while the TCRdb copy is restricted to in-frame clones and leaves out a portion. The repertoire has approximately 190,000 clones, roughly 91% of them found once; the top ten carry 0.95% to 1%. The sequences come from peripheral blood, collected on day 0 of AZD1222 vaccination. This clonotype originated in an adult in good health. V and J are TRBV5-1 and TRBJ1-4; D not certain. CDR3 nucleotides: TGCGCCAGCAGCTTGGCCCCGGGAGGCGAAAAACTGTTTTTT. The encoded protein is CASSLAPGGEKLFF.